The rows below give T cell receptor beta chains drawn from one sample of a study of CD8 T cells in ankylosing spondylitis. From the 5' RACE reads, TCRdb called clonotypes with MiXCR, one entry per CDR3 protein. Here the sample spans some 290,000 distinct CDR3 sequences, around 20% being singletons. The specimen sequenced was blood, either unsorted or a sorted T cell fraction (not recorded which). Receptors were obtained from a male donor with ankylosing spondylitis or in good health (not recorded which). Each CDR3 is given with its conserved first and last residue. Fields, in order: CDR3 protein, CDR3 DNA, D gene, V gene, clone size, J gene. The D gene is left open where the match is weak. For some rows the clone size is stated as once, few or many, or as a class when expanded; others skip it.

CDR3: CASSLIGQGNTGELFF
DNA: TGTGCCAGCAGCTTGATAGGACAGGGGAACACCGGGGAGCTGTTTTTT
D: TRBD1
V: TRBV5-5
size: .
J: TRBJ2-2

CDR3: CASSLMRGDTIYF
DNA: TGTGCCAGCAGTTTAATGAGAGGCGACACCATATATTTT
D: .
V: TRBV12-3/TRBV12-4
size: .
J: TRBJ1-3

CDR3: CATSEDRDQPQHF
DNA: TGTGCCACCAGTGAGGACCGAGATCAGCCCCAGCATTTT
D: .
V: TRBV24-1
size: many
J: TRBJ1-5

CDR3: CASSQPTELNYGYTF
DNA: TGTGCCAGCAGCCAACCCACCGAACTGAACTATGGCTACACCTTC
D: .
V: TRBV4-2
size: few
J: TRBJ1-2

CDR3: CSASLREATETQYF
DNA: TGCAGTGCTAGTTTGCGGGAGGCCACGGAGACCCAGTACTTC
D: TRBD2
V: TRBV20-1
size: many
J: TRBJ2-5

CDR3: CSVVVGETREQFF
DNA: TGCAGCGTTGTAGTGGGAGAGACTAGGGAGCAGTTCTTC
D: .
V: TRBV29-1
size: .
J: TRBJ2-1

CDR3: CASSSGQGEGNQPQHF
DNA: TGTGCCAGCAGCTCTGGACAGGGAGAGGGCAATCAGCCCCAGCATTTT
D: TRBD1
V: TRBV7-8
size: few
J: TRBJ1-5

CDR3: CSASNPTGMNTEAFF
DNA: TGCAGTGCTAGCAATCCGACAGGAATGAACACTGAAGCTTTCTTT
D: .
V: TRBV20-1
size: .
J: TRBJ1-1

CDR3: CASSLGGRPYNEQFF
DNA: TGTGCCAGCAGCTTGGGTGGGAGGCCTTACAATGAGCAGTTCTTC
D: .
V: TRBV5-5
size: .
J: TRBJ2-1

CDR3: CASNGVSSGNTIYF
DNA: TGTGCCAGCAATGGGGTTAGCTCTGGAAACACCATATATTTT
D: .
V: TRBV12-3/TRBV12-4
size: many
J: TRBJ1-3

CDR3: CASSTRDRQNTEAFF
DNA: TGTGCCAGTAGTACCCGGGATCGGCAGAACACTGAAGCTTTCTTT
D: .
V: TRBV19
size: .
J: TRBJ1-1

CDR3: CSARAVDEKLFF
DNA: TGCAGTGCTAGAGCGGTTGACGAAAAACTGTTTTTT
D: .
V: TRBV20-1
size: .
J: TRBJ1-4

CDR3: CASRKRDSNSPLHF
DNA: TGTGCCAGCAGGAAGCGGGACTCGAATTCACCCCTCCACTTT
D: .
V: TRBV12-3/TRBV12-4
size: many
J: TRBJ1-6

CDR3: CASSAGQGSAGNTIYF
DNA: TGTGCCAGCAGTGCCGGACAGGGATCGGCTGGAAACACCATATATTTT
D: TRBD1
V: TRBV6-1
size: few
J: TRBJ1-3

CDR3: CSVSPGQETQYF
DNA: TGCAGCGTATCACCTGGCCAAGAGACCCAGTACTTC
D: .
V: TRBV29-1
size: many
J: TRBJ2-5

CDR3: CASSFRRGDTDTQYF
DNA: TGTGCCAGCAGCTTTCGGCGGGGGGACACAGATACGCAGTATTTT
D: TRBD2
V: TRBV13
size: .
J: TRBJ2-3

CDR3: CASSVAGWDTQYF
DNA: TGTGCCAGCAGCGTGGCGGGATGGGATACGCAGTATTTT
D: .
V: TRBV9
size: few
J: TRBJ2-3

CDR3: CATSRNSGQGSYNEQFF
DNA: TGTGCCACCAGCAGAAATTCGGGACAGGGCTCCTACAATGAGCAGTTCTTC
D: TRBD1
V: TRBV15
size: few
J: TRBJ2-1

CDR3: CASSIEGKSNQPQHF
DNA: TGTGCCAGTAGTATAGAAGGCAAGAGCAATCAGCCCCAGCATTTT
D: .
V: TRBV19
size: few
J: TRBJ1-5

CDR3: CSARVAGGARLDTEAFF
DNA: TGCAGTGCTAGAGTAGCAGGGGGCGCGAGGTTAGACACTGAAGCTTTCTTT
D: TRBD1
V: TRBV20-1
size: .
J: TRBJ1-1

CDR3: CATSDRSESSTDTQYF
DNA: TGTGCCACCAGTGACCGTAGCGAGTCTAGCACAGATACGCAGTATTTT
D: .
V: TRBV24-1
size: few
J: TRBJ2-3

CDR3: CASRTEGRNSPLHF
DNA: TGTGCCAGCAGGACGGAAGGTCGGAATTCACCCCTCCACTTT
D: .
V: TRBV6-1
size: many
J: TRBJ1-6

CDR3: CASSSARGYQETQYF
DNA: TGTGCCAGCAGCTCAGCTAGGGGATACCAAGAGACCCAGTACTTC
D: .
V: TRBV7-2
size: .
J: TRBJ2-5

CDR3: CASSLTQETQYF
DNA: TGCGCCAGCAGCTTAACCCAAGAGACCCAGTACTTC
D: .
V: TRBV5-1
size: many
J: TRBJ2-5

CDR3: CASSFLTESGELFF
DNA: TGTGCCAGCAGTTTCCTTACAGAGTCCGGGGAGCTGTTTTTT
D: .
V: TRBV12-3/TRBV12-4
size: .
J: TRBJ2-2

CDR3: CSVETNQETQYF
DNA: TGCAGCGTTGAAACAAACCAAGAGACCCAGTACTTC
D: .
V: TRBV29-1
size: many
J: TRBJ2-5

CDR3: CSASGTTWNEQFF
DNA: TGCAGTGCTTCCGGGACTACTTGGAATGAGCAGTTCTTC
D: TRBD2
V: TRBV20-1
size: .
J: TRBJ2-1

CDR3: CSAVDWKSSYNEQFF
DNA: TGCAGTGCGGTGGACTGGAAGAGCTCCTACAATGAGCAGTTCTTC
D: .
V: TRBV20-1
size: many
J: TRBJ2-1

CDR3: CSARDRAGRWAGRYQPQHF
DNA: TGCAGTGCTAGAGATCGCGCCGGAAGATGGGCCGGGCGGTATCAGCCCCAGCATTTT
D: .
V: TRBV20-1
size: few
J: TRBJ1-5

CDR3: CASNQGAHSGNTIYF
DNA: TGTGCCAGCAACCAGGGGGCCCACTCTGGAAACACCATATATTTT
D: TRBD1
V: TRBV12-3/TRBV12-4
size: .
J: TRBJ1-3

CDR3: CASSLGAGINEKLFF
DNA: TGTGCCAGCAGCTTAGGCGCCGGAATTAATGAAAAACTGTTTTTT
D: .
V: TRBV7-9
size: few
J: TRBJ1-4

CDR3: CASSFPGQGSEKLFF
DNA: TGTGCCAGCAGTTTCCCCGGACAGGGGAGTGAAAAACTGTTTTTT
D: TRBD1
V: TRBV12-3/TRBV12-4
size: many
J: TRBJ1-4

CDR3: CASSSTADRREKLFF
DNA: TGCGCCAGCAGTTCCACCGCAGACCGGCGGGAAAAACTGTTTTTT
D: .
V: TRBV5-1
size: .
J: TRBJ1-4

CDR3: CSARDPRGWGDTQYF
DNA: TGCAGTGCTAGAGATCCCCGTGGGTGGGGAGATACGCAGTATTTT
D: .
V: TRBV20-1
size: few
J: TRBJ2-3

CDR3: CASSEGFLGGPEDTQYF
DNA: TGTGCCAGCAGTGAAGGGTTTTTGGGAGGGCCCGAAGATACGCAGTATTTT
D: TRBD2
V: TRBV6-1
size: .
J: TRBJ2-3

CDR3: CAISESKNTGELFF
DNA: TGTGCCATCAGTGAGTCGAAGAACACCGGGGAGCTGTTTTTT
D: .
V: TRBV10-3
size: .
J: TRBJ2-2

CDR3: CATSRDKVGGYNEQFF
DNA: TGTGCCACCAGCAGAGATAAGGTTGGAGGGTACAATGAGCAGTTCTTC
D: .
V: TRBV15
size: .
J: TRBJ2-1

CDR3: CASSLGKSTDTQYF
DNA: TGTGCCAGCAGCCTTGGGAAAAGCACAGATACGCAGTATTTT
D: .
V: TRBV5-6
size: few
J: TRBJ2-3

CDR3: CASSPGQGSNQPQHF
DNA: TGTGCCAGCAGTCCTGGACAGGGTAGCAATCAGCCCCAGCATTTT
D: TRBD1
V: TRBV12-3/TRBV12-4
size: .
J: TRBJ1-5

CDR3: CASSLTGTYSNQPQHF
DNA: TGTGCCAGCAGCCTCACAGGGACCTATAGCAATCAGCCCCAGCATTTT
D: .
V: TRBV28
size: .
J: TRBJ1-5

CDR3: CASSQDPGQVNYGYTF
DNA: TGTGCCAGCAGCCAGGACCCGGGACAGGTGAACTATGGCTACACCTTC
D: TRBD1
V: TRBV3-1
size: few
J: TRBJ1-2

CDR3: CASSLLAGGWQETQYF
DNA: TGTGCCAGCAGCCTACTAGCGGGGGGGTGGCAAGAGACCCAGTACTTC
D: TRBD2
V: TRBV7-2
size: few
J: TRBJ2-5

CDR3: CASSPVLAGSYNEQFF
DNA: TGCGCCAGCAGCCCGGTACTAGCGGGCTCCTACAATGAGCAGTTCTTC
D: TRBD2
V: TRBV4-1
size: .
J: TRBJ2-1

CDR3: CASSEAGTENTGELFF
DNA: TGTGCCAGCAGTGAAGCCGGGACGGAAAACACCGGGGAGCTGTTTTTT
D: .
V: TRBV2
size: few
J: TRBJ2-2

CDR3: CSARYTQVEPQHF
DNA: TGCAGTGCTAGATACACCCAGGTAGAGCCCCAGCATTTT
D: .
V: TRBV20-1
size: few
J: TRBJ1-5

CDR3: CASSFGQLTGELFF
DNA: TGTGCCAGCAGCTTCGGACAGCTCACCGGGGAGCTGTTTTTT
D: .
V: TRBV7-2
size: .
J: TRBJ2-2

CDR3: CASSLVPASTDTQYF
DNA: TGTGCCAGCAGCTTAGTCCCAGCCAGCACAGATACGCAGTATTTT
D: .
V: TRBV7-9
size: .
J: TRBJ2-3

CDR3: CASSPTSGSVEQFF
DNA: TGCGCCAGCAGCCCGACCAGCGGGTCGGTTGAGCAGTTCTTC
D: .
V: TRBV4-1
size: .
J: TRBJ2-1

CDR3: CSEGTKITDTQYF
DNA: TGCAGTGAGGGGACTAAAATCACAGATACGCAGTATTTT
D: TRBD2
V: TRBV20-1
size: few
J: TRBJ2-3

CDR3: CATSDRTGTGTDTQYF
DNA: TGTGCCACCAGTGACCGGACAGGGACGGGCACAGATACGCAGTATTTT
D: TRBD1
V: TRBV24-1
size: few
J: TRBJ2-3

CDR3: CASSLGPKEQFF
DNA: TGTGCCAGCAGTTTGGGGCCTAAGGAGCAGTTCTTC
D: .
V: TRBV28
size: few
J: TRBJ2-1

CDR3: CATSRRGGNNEQFF
DNA: TGTGCCACCAGTAGACGGGGGGGAAACAATGAGCAGTTCTTC
D: TRBD2
V: TRBV24-1
size: .
J: TRBJ2-1

CDR3: CASSSGTGSMNTEAFF
DNA: TGTGCCAGCAGCTCCGGGACAGGGTCGATGAACACTGAAGCTTTCTTT
D: TRBD1
V: TRBV27
size: .
J: TRBJ1-1

CDR3: CSARESAGNTIYF
DNA: TGCAGTGCTAGAGAGTCGGCTGGAAACACCATATATTTT
D: .
V: TRBV20-1
size: few
J: TRBJ1-3